Below, 3 T cell receptor beta chains from the same sample are listed, as sequenced in a study of blood T cells in healthy people across ages. Using a J-beta primer mix together with a sample-barcoded 5' primer, a second PCR was run for about 7 to 12 cycles. TCRdb ran MiXCR on the 5' RACE reads and lists one entry per CDR3 protein. In the table there are 1.8 million or so distinct CDR3 sequences, about two fifths of which are singletons. The sequenced sample consisted of blood. All receptors come from a human donor in good health.

The table lists this clonotype with a few counts. The chain combines TRBV7-9 with TRBJ2-6, with a weak D call TRBD1 (5 bases). CDR1 and CDR2 (germline): SEHNR, FQNEAQ (reference sequence). V lost 1 base, J lost 0 bases, and 10 bases lay in between. CDR3 length: 17 amino acids. CDR3 coding DNA: TGTGCCAGCAGCTTAGGGCGGACAAACTCTGGGGCCAACGTCCTGACTTTC. Translated, it gives CASSLGRTNSGANVLTF. The full variable domain, completed using reference TRBV7-9 and TRBJ2-6, is DTGVSQNPRHKITKRGQNVTFRCDPISEHNRLYWYRQTLGQGPEFLTYFQNEAQLEKSRLLSDRFSAERPKGSFSTLEIQRTEQGDSAMYLCASSLGRTNSGANVLTFGAGSRLTVL.

The chain combines TRBV20-1 with TRBJ1-1; no definite D call. The V gene lost 4 bases and the J gene lost 0 bases, with 9 bases spanning the gap. The CDR3 consists of 13 residues. Germline CDR1 DFQATT, CDR2 SNEGSKA (reference sequence). The CDR3 DNA sequence: TGCAGTGCTAAGCGGAACCTGAACACTGAAGCTTTCTTT. This codes for CSAKRNLNTEAFF.

V and J are TRBV20-1 and TRBJ2-1, with D perhaps TRBD2 (5 bases). This CDR3 is built from 15 residues. V lost 5 bases to trimming and J lost 2 bases, with 16 bases between them. CDR1 DFQATT and CDR2 SNEGSKA come from the germline V gene (reference sequence). CDR3 region: CSAGRGRLPYNEQFF. The CDR3 DNA sequence: TGCAGTGCTGGCCGAGGAAGACTACCCTACAATGAGCAGTTCTTC.